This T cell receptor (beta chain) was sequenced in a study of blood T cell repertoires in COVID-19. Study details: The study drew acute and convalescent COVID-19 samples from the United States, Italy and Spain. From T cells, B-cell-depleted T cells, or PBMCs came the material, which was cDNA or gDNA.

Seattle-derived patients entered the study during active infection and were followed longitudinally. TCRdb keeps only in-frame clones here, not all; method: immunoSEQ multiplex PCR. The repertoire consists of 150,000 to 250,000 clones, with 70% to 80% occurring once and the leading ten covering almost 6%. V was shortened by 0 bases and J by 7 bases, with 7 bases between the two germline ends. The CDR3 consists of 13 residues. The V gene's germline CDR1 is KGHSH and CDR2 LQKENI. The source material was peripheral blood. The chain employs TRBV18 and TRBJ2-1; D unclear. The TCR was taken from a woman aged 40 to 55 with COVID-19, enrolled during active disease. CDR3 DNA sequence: TGTGCCAGCTCACCACCGGTTCTAAATGAGCAGTTCTTC. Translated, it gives CASSPPVLNEQFF.